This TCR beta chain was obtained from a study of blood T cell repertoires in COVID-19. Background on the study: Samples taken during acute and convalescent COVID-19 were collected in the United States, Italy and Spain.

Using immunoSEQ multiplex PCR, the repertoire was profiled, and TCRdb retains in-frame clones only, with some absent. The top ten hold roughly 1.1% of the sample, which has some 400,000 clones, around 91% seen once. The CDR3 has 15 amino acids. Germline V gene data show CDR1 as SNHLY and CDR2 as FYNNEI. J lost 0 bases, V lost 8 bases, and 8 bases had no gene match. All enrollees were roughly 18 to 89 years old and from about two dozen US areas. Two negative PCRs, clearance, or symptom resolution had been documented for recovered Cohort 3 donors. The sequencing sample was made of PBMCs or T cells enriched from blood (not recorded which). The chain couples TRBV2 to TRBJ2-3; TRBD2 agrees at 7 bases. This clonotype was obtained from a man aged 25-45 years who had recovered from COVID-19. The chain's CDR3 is CASGGVSQSTDTQYF. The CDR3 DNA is TGTGCCAGCGGGGGGGTTAGCCAAAGCACAGATACGCAGTATTTT. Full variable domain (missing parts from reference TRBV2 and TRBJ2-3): EPEVTQTPSHQVTQMGQEVILRCVPISNHLYFYWYRQILGQKVEFLVSFYNNEISEKSEIFDDQFSVERPDGSNFTLKIRSTKLEDSAMYFCASGGVSQSTDTQYFGPGTRLTVL.